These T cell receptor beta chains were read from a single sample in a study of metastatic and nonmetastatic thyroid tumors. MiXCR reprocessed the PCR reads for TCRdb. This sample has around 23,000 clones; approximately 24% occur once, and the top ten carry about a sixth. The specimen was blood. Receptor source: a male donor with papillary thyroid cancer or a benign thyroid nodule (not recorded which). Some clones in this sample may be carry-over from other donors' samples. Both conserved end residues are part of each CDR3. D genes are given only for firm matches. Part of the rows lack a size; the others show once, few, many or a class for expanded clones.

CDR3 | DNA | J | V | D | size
CASSQAGDNSPLHF | TGCGCCAGCAGCCAAGCAGGGGATAATTCACCCCTCCACTTT | TRBJ1-6 | TRBV4-1 | - | many
CASSVAGSEETQYF | TGTGCCAGCAGCGTAGCCGGGAGCGAAGAGACCCAGTACTTC | TRBJ2-5 | TRBV9 | - | many
CASSILLSGNEQFF | TGTGCCAGCAGTATTCTGTTGAGCGGCAATGAGCAGTTCTTC | TRBJ2-1 | TRBV28 | - | medium-sized
CASSPLAGPYNEQFF | TGTGCCAGCAGCCCACTAGCGGGTCCCTACAATGAGCAGTTCTTC | TRBJ2-1 | TRBV7-3 | TRBD2 | many
CASSPPDGYGYTF | TGTGCCAGCAGCCCTCCAGATGGCTATGGCTACACCTTC | TRBJ1-2 | TRBV5-4 | - | -
CASSREVNTEASF | TGTGCCAGCAGTAGAGAGGTCAACACTGAAGCTTCCTTT | TRBJ1-1 | TRBV2 | - | many
CASSEVAGALDEQYF | TGTGCCAGCAGTGAAGTAGCGGGAGCGCTGGACGAGCAGTACTTC | TRBJ2-7 | TRBV2 | TRBD2 | medium-sized
CAITSGTGWVANTGELFF | TGTGCCATCACAAGCGGTACAGGGTGGGTGGCGAACACCGGGGAGCTGTTTTTT | TRBJ2-2 | TRBV6-6 | - | -
CASCAGQIKHTQYF | TGCGCCAGCTGCGCGGGACAGATCAAACATACGCAGTATTTT | TRBJ2-3 | TRBV5-1 | - | -
CASSYTYAGANVLTF | TGTGCCAGCAGTTACACGTACGCTGGGGCCAACGTCCTGACTTTC | TRBJ2-6 | TRBV6-6 | - | medium-sized
CASTPGHGLDGYTF | TGTGCCAGCACCCCGGGACATGGTCTCGATGGCTACACCTTC | TRBJ1-2 | TRBV6-1 | - | -
CSARSGTVTGELFF | TGCAGTGCTAGATCCGGGACAGTTACCGGGGAGCTGTTTTTT | TRBJ2-2 | TRBV20-1 | TRBD1 | many
CSAREGAAEAFF | TGCAGTGCTAGAGAGGGGGCCGCTGAAGCTTTCTTT | TRBJ1-1 | TRBV20-1 | - | -
CASSYSGTGSSYEQYF | TGTGCCAGCAGTTACTCGGGGACAGGGTCTTCGTACGAGCAGTACTTC | TRBJ2-7 | TRBV6-5 | TRBD1 | medium-sized
CASSSGTWSYGYTF | TGTGCCAGCAGTTCTGGGACATGGAGCTATGGCTACACCTTC | TRBJ1-2 | TRBV2 | - | few
CANSLGPGLPNTGELFF | TGTGCCAACAGCTTAGGGCCGGGACTTCCGAACACCGGGGAGCTGTTTTTT | TRBJ2-2 | TRBV7-2 | - | -
CASGGSGEQYF | TGTGCCTCAGGGGGGTCGGGGGAGCAGTACTTC | TRBJ2-7 | TRBV19 | - | medium-sized
CASSYGGGVDTEAFF | TGTGCCAGCAGTTACGGTGGGGGAGTCGACACTGAAGCTTTCTTT | TRBJ1-1 | TRBV6-2/TRBV6-3 | - | -
CASSPTGGTGELFF | TGCGCCAGCAGCCCCACGGGAGGTACCGGGGAGCTGTTTTTT | TRBJ2-2 | TRBV4-1 | TRBD2 | many
CASTRGPEAFF | TGTGCCAGCACCCGCGGCCCTGAAGCTTTCTTT | TRBJ1-1 | TRBV28 | - | many
CASTRSRTQYF | TGTGCCAGCACCCGGAGCCGGACCCAGTACTTC | TRBJ2-5 | TRBV6-1 | - | -
CASSILRSHNEQFF | TGTGCCAGTAGTATCCTCCGGAGCCACAATGAGCAGTTCTTC | TRBJ2-1 | TRBV19 | - | medium-sized
CASSPNLSGSSYEQYF | TGTGCCAGCAGCCCAAACCTTAGCGGAAGCTCCTACGAGCAGTACTTC | TRBJ2-7 | TRBV6-1 | - | medium-sized
CASSLGGQTEAFF | TGTGCCAGCAGTTTAGGGGGTCAGACTGAAGCTTTCTTT | TRBJ1-1 | TRBV12-3/TRBV12-4 | - | medium-sized
CASISVRTYEQYF | TGTGCCAGCATCTCGGTGAGGACCTACGAGCAGTACTTC | TRBJ2-7 | TRBV11-3 | - | -
CASSDNYINYGYTF | TGTGCCAGCAGTGATAATTACATAAACTATGGCTACACCTTC | TRBJ1-2 | TRBV6-1 | - | -
CSAGQAGVLDPSYHNEQFF | TGCAGTGCCGGGCAAGCGGGAGTGCTAGACCCCTCCTACCACAATGAGCAGTTCTTC | TRBJ2-1 | TRBV20-1 | TRBD2 | many
CATSRPQETQYF | TGTGCCACCAGCAGACCTCAAGAGACCCAGTACTTC | TRBJ2-5 | TRBV15 | - | many
CASSSTGGPGETQYF | TGTGCCAGCAGTTCGACAGGGGGGCCAGGGGAGACCCAGTACTTC | TRBJ2-5 | TRBV28 | TRBD1 | few
CASRGIGLVGANVLTF | TGTGCCAGCAGAGGGATTGGACTTGTGGGGGCCAACGTCCTGACTTTC | TRBJ2-6 | TRBV28 | - | -
CASSQARSGTDTQYF | TGCGCCAGCAGCCAAGCGCGGAGTGGCACAGATACGCAGTATTTT | TRBJ2-3 | TRBV4-3 | - | many
CASSPLGAGANVLTF | TGTGCCAGTAGTCCCTTGGGGGCTGGGGCCAACGTCCTGACTTTC | TRBJ2-6 | TRBV19 | - | many
CASSPPRDRRYEQYF | TGTGCCAGTAGTCCCCCCCGGGACCGAAGATACGAGCAGTACTTC | TRBJ2-7 | TRBV6-1 | - | few
CASDTGTGIDEQYF | TGTGCCAGCGATACCGGGACAGGGATAGACGAGCAGTACTTC | TRBJ2-7 | TRBV2 | TRBD1 | many
CASSLVGGYEQYF | TGTGCCAGCAGCTTAGTAGGAGGCTACGAGCAGTACTTC | TRBJ2-7 | TRBV11-2 | - | medium-sized
CASSVGVGDNEQFF | TGTGCCAGCAGCGTAGGGGTCGGGGACAATGAGCAGTTCTTC | TRBJ2-1 | TRBV9 | - | -
CASSELLISGLNTDTQYF | TGTGCCAGCAGTGAATTGCTTATAAGCGGCCTTAACACAGATACGCAGTATTTT | TRBJ2-3 | TRBV6-1 | - | many
CASSPGALGNQPQHF | TGCGCCAGCAGCCCAGGAGCGCTCGGCAATCAGCCCCAGCATTTT | TRBJ1-5 | TRBV4-1 | - | -
CASSQETGTGTEAFF | TGTGCCAGCAGCCAAGAGACAGGGACGGGTACTGAAGCTTTCTTT | TRBJ1-1 | TRBV4-2 | TRBD1 | -
CASSWDSSGANVLTF | TGTGCCAGCAGTTGGGACAGCTCTGGGGCCAACGTCCTGACTTTC | TRBJ2-6 | TRBV6-2/TRBV6-3 | TRBD1 | -
CASSDSEGDTGELFF | TGTGCCAGCAGTGACTCTGAAGGGGACACCGGGGAGCTGTTTTTT | TRBJ2-2 | TRBV6-4 | - | few
CSAKTGHTGSGEKLFF | TGCAGTGCAAAAACGGGACATACGGGGTCTGGTGAAAAACTGTTTTTT | TRBJ1-4 | TRBV20-1 | - | many
CASSLGGRSNQPQHF | TGTGCCAGCAGTTTGGGGGGAAGAAGCAATCAGCCCCAGCATTTT | TRBJ1-5 | TRBV28 | - | many
CASRRGSGIPYEQYF | TGTGCCAGCAGAAGGGGTAGCGGGATTCCCTACGAGCAGTACTTC | TRBJ2-7 | TRBV6-1 | TRBD2 | medium-sized
CSASIPKGQAYEQYF | TGCAGTGCTAGTATCCCGAAGGGACAGGCGTACGAGCAGTACTTC | TRBJ2-7 | TRBV20-1 | TRBD1 | -
CASSPRSGEDTQYF | TGTGCCAGCAGCCCCCGGTCTGGTGAAGATACGCAGTATTTT | TRBJ2-3 | TRBV9 | - | many
CASSVQGLGALWYNEQFF | TGTGCCAGCAGTGTCCAGGGTTTAGGAGCGTTATGGTACAATGAGCAGTTCTTC | TRBJ2-1 | TRBV28 | - | few
CASKDRGPYNEQFF | TGTGCCAGCAAGGACAGGGGGCCCTACAATGAGCAGTTCTTC | TRBJ2-1 | TRBV11-1 | TRBD1 | many
CASGYEHYF | TGTGCCAGCGGATACGAGCATTACTTC | TRBJ2-7 | TRBV6-1 | - | few
CASSPTGVLGYTF | TGTGCCAGCAGCCCGACAGGGGTGCTTGGCTACACCTTC | TRBJ1-2 | TRBV5-4 | TRBD1 | many
CASSPQMNTEAFF | TGTGCCAGCAGCCCTCAGATGAACACTGAAGCTTTCTTT | TRBJ1-1 | TRBV9 | - | many
CASSFLEMAYEQYF | TGTGCCAGCAGCTTTTTGGAGATGGCCTACGAGCAGTACTTC | TRBJ2-7 | TRBV13 | - | many
CASGGAGGLQTDTQYF | TGTGCCAGCGGAGGAGCTGGGGGCTTGCAAACAGATACGCAGTATTTT | TRBJ2-3 | TRBV6-1 | - | -
CATESSGPQHF | TGTGCCACGGAAAGCTCTGGGCCCCAGCATTTT | TRBJ1-5 | TRBV30 | - | -